The entry that follows covers one T cell receptor beta chain sequence. An end of the junction does not agree with germline; a read error may underlie this. Per germline, CDR1 SGHRS and CDR2 YFSETQ. This CDR3 has 17 residues. This specimen belongs to a study of blood T cell repertoires in COVID-19. Study at large: Both acute and convalescent COVID-19 samples were obtained from the United States, Italy and Spain. Nucleic acid was either cDNA or gDNA, and it came from T cells, B-cell-depleted T cells, or PBMCs.

Study processing details: By means of reference gene primer amplification, nucleated cell counts were estimated. The data were produced by immunoSEQ multiplex PCR, yet TCRdb's version contains in-frame clones alone and is incomplete. Clonal size and the V and J genes are those of that table, whereas D and trimming came from the DNA. The table has over 150,000 clones, about 87% seen once; the top ten hold around 2.7%. Sequencing was performed on peripheral blood. The chain recombines TRBV5-1 with TRBJ2-7; tentative D call: TRBD2 (6 bases). The receptor was isolated from a middle-aged man with active or convalescent COVID-19. CDR3 region: CASSYPRSGTPSHEQYF. The CDR3 bases are TGCGCCAGCAGCTACCCACGATCCGGGACTCCCTCCCACGAGCAGTACTTC.